The 9 T cell receptor beta chains listed next were all sequenced from one sample in a study of blood T cell repertoires in COVID-19 (dated by TCRdb to 2018 to 2021). Library construction relied on the immunoSEQ multiplex PCR assay. TCRdb carries this immuneACCESS record with in-frame sequences only. Its versions omit some clonotypes, under half of them owing to an unresolved V gene in the studies checked, with the rest unexplained. For this sample there are roughly 260,000 clones; approximately 85% appear just once. The biggest ten clones account for 1.9% of the sample. Input material: PBMCs or T cells enriched from blood (not recorded which). The receptors come from a woman aged 45-59 years who had recovered from COVID-19.

Concerning this clone: Germline is not matched at one junction end, which may reflect a read error. The V and J genes are TRBV3-1 (or the pseudogene TRBV3-2) and TRBJ1-1, with unresolved D. The CDR3 contains 13 residues. Germline-derived CDR1 and CDR2 are LGHDT and YNNKEL (reference sequence). The CDR3 loop is CASSQVPEASSFF. CDR3 sequence (DNA): TGTGCCAGCAGTCAAGTTCCGGAGGCGAGTTCTTTCTTT.

The V call is TRBV19, the J call TRBJ1-5; D is undetermined. CDR3 length: 15 residues. V was trimmed by 7 bases and J by 0 bases, leaving 13 bases between them. Germline CDR1 reads LNHDA; CDR2 reads SQIVND (reference sequence). The CDR3 loop reads CASNDEGTSNQPQHF. The CDR3 DNA is TGTGCCAGTAACGATGAGGGTACTAGCAATCAGCCCCAGCATTTT.

The gene calls are TRBV24-1 and TRBJ2-2; 7 bases are shared with TRBD2. The CDR3 covers 17 residues. Germline assignment: CDR1 KGHDR and CDR2 SFDVKD. Trimming removed 0 bases from V and 2 bases from J; junction bases left unmatched: 5. CDR3 DNA sequence: TGTGCCACCAGTGATTTGCCTCTAGCGGATAACACCGGGGAGCTGTTTTTT. This sequence encodes CATSDLPLADNTGELFF.

The chain employs TRBV5-1 and TRBJ2-5, with a weak D call TRBD1 (7 bases). CDR3 length equals 15 residues. CDR1 and CDR2 (germline): SGHRS, YFSETQ. V was pared by 3 bases and J by 5 bases, with 17 bases between. For the CDR3, the DNA is TGCGCCAGCAGCTCGGAGGGGGCGGTTGCTGAGACCCAGTACTTC. Translating it yields CASSSEGAVAETQYF.

The V gene is TRBV7-9, the J gene TRBJ2-3, with 10 bases identical to TRBD2. This CDR3 is 16 amino acids long. The V and J ends lost 5 bases and 9 bases, in that order; junction bases with no gene match: 14. CDR1 and CDR2 (germline): SEHNR, FQNEAQ (reference sequence). DNA of the CDR3: TGTGCCAGCAGCAGGGGACTAGCGACCACGGGGGGAACGCAGTATTTT. It specifies CASSRGLATTGGTQYF.

The chain recombines TRBV19 with TRBJ1-2; 7 bases fit TRBD1. V shed 5 bases, J shed 8 bases, and the junction held 11 bases outside the gene matches. The CDR3 spans 14 residues. Germline V gene data show CDR1 as LNHDA and CDR2 as SQIVND (reference sequence). Here the CDR3 reads CASSPSTGAGGYTF. CDR3 nucleotides: TGTGCCAGTAGTCCATCCACAGGGGCAGGAGGCTACACCTTC. The complete variable domain, with remaining parts taken from reference TRBV19 and TRBJ1-2, reads DGGITQSPKYLFRKEGQNVTLSCEQNLNHDAMYWYRQDPGQGLRLIYYSQIVNDFQKGDIAEGYSVSREKKESFPLTVTSAQKNPTAFYLCASSPSTGAGGYTFGSGTRLTVV.

The rearrangement links TRBV28 to TRBJ1-3; 8 nucleotides line up with TRBD1. V lost 1 base and J lost 2; bases outside the gene matches: 10. Germline CDR1 MDHEN, CDR2 SYDVKM. This CDR3 spans 18 amino acids. The CDR3 DNA reads TGTGCCAGCAGTTTATATCATATATCAGGGGGCGCTGGAAACACCATATATTTT. Protein sequence: CASSLYHISGGAGNTIYF. Looking up the rest from reference TRBV28 and TRBJ1-3 gives the full variable domain: DVKVTQSSRYLVKRTGEKVFLECVQDMDHENMFWYRQDPGLGLRLIYFSYDVKMKEKGDIPEGYSVSREKKERFSLILESASTNQTSMYLCASSLYHISGGAGNTIYFGEGSWLTVV.

The count of this clone is one. J is TRBJ1-4 and V is TRBV28, with D uncertain. V lost 2 bases and J lost 0, with 10 bases in between. Germline CDR1 MDHEN, CDR2 SYDVKM. The CDR3 contains 16 residues. CDR3 nucleotides: TGTGCCAGCAGTTTACTCATGGCCGCAACTAATGAAAAACTGTTTTTT. Its translation is CASSLLMAATNEKLFF.

The V call is TRBV2, the J call TRBJ1-6; D unresolved. The CDR3 extends over 16 amino acids. The V and J ends lost 4 bases and 2 bases respectively, with 12 bases between them. CDR1 and CDR2 from the germline V gene are SNHLY and FYNNEI. The chain's CDR3 is CASSVRREAYNSPLHF. DNA of the CDR3: TGTGCCAGCAGTGTACGCCGGGAGGCCTATAATTCACCCCTCCACTTT.